This note documents a single T cell receptor beta chain sequence. It has no known antigen specificity. Base quality data are lacking; no much larger clone is found one base away. The sample's treatment or condition label, decoded: 15 to 20 received Ad26.COV2.S at low or high dose, single or two shots; roughly 5 received placebo; per-sample allocation not given. Repertoires of vaccine and placebo recipients were sequenced from samples taken on day 63 after the first injection. Between 29 July and 7 August 2020, Cohort 1b enrolled 25 adults aged 18-55 years at one site in Boston, USA. Ad26.COV2.S was a replication-incompetent adenovirus type 26 vector expressing a prefusion-stabilized SARS-CoV-2 spike protein from the original Wuhan strain. The germline V gene sets CDR1 to WSHSY and CDR2 to SAAADI. The CDR3 covers 15 residues, taking in both the cysteine and the phenylalanine. This entry keeps only the CDR3 DNA: 45 bases, framed from base 1. V and J are truncated by 3 bases and 0 bases respectively, leaving an intervening sequence of 10 bases.

The data belong to a study of Ad26.COV2.S vaccination and SARS-CoV-2 variants (dated by TCRdb to 2020 to 2022). In the study overall: Vaccine-arm donors came from COV1001, a multicentre, randomized, double-blind, placebo-controlled phase I-IIa trial of Ad26.COV2.S in healthy adults. TCRbeta repertoire sequencing served as the tool for gauging how specific and how broad the SARS-CoV-2-reactive T cell receptors were following Ad26.COV2.S vaccination. Trial participants were randomized into five groups of five, in which low-dose or high-dose Ad26.COV2.S was given once or twice, or placebo was given on both occasions. Ad26.COV2.S was administered intramuscularly at 5 x 10^10 or 1 x 10^11 viral particles, either as a single shot or as two shots given 56 days apart. Blinding of investigators to trial group allocation was maintained during experiments and outcome assessment. The TCR-sequenced set comprised approximately 32 samples: roughly 19 Ad26.COV2.S vaccine recipients, 5 placebo recipients and 8 SARS-CoV-2 convalescent individuals. Study-level results and caveats: The authors noted that total T cell responses may have been underestimated by the TCR breadth and depth analyses. Ad26.COV2.S recipients had higher spike-specific TCR breadth than placebo recipients (P = 0.0014). The study was not powered for comparison of responses between vaccine doses or regimens. After vaccination, spike-specific CD8+ and CD4+ T cell responses were reported to show substantial breadth. Vaccine and placebo recipients had similar non-spike TCR breadth, a finding consistent with the vaccine containing only spike.

TCRbeta CDR3 regions were sequenced with the immunoSEQ Assay. After extraction, genomic DNA underwent amplification by bias-controlled multiplex PCR, followed by high-throughput sequencing. Turning to the authors' computational methods: Collapsing and filtering of sequences were performed to quantify the absolute abundance of each unique TCRbeta CDR3 region. T cell fraction was estimated by normalizing TCRbeta template counts to usable DNA, which was measured by amplifying reference genes present in all nucleated cells. Repertoire TCRs were annotated as SARS-CoV-2-specific by exact matching of V gene, CDR3 amino acid sequence and J gene to a known reactive TCR set. The reference SARS-CoV-2 TCR set came from MIRA and was filtered for enrichment in COVID-19-positive ImmuneCODE repertoires, removing public or cross-reactive TCRs. Using the MIRA antigens, annotated TCRs were further analysed by specific ORF or by position within an ORF. Breadth was defined as annotated unique rearrangements over total unique productive rearrangements; depth was the summed frequency of those rearrangements. Two-sided Wilcoxon rank-sum tests were applied when comparing TCR breadth between groups. TCRdb took over this immuneACCESS table, retaining in-frame rearrangements with V and J assigned. Such tables are incomplete; in checked studies, under half of the missing clones stem from an unresolved V gene, and the remainder is unexplained. V and J calls and clone size are as listed in that table; D and trimming were resolved from the DNA. In this sample the table shows about 350,000 clones, 86% of which occur a single time. The ten top clones hold about 10% of the sample.

The source is a person aged 18-60 years who received the Ad26.COV2.S COVID-19 vaccine or a placebo. The chain is encoded by TRBV10-2 joined to TRBJ2-3; the D gene is possibly TRBD2, with 6 bases matching. The sequencing used peripheral blood, collected in a trial of Ad26.COV2.S vaccine versus placebo. The CDR3 reads CASSEWGTSTDTQYF. The DNA reads TGCGCCAGCAGTGAATGGGGGACTAGCACAGATACGCAGTATTTT.